The 28 T cell receptor beta chains in this list originate from one sample, sequenced in a study of T-cell memory formation after mild COVID-19. TCRdb reprocessed the 5' RACE reads with MiXCR, giving one entry per CDR3 protein. Among a few hundred thousand distinct CDR3 sequences listed, around 28% were seen once. The sequenced material came from PBMCs or a T cell subset sorted from them (not recorded which). The receptors stem from an adult woman who had mild COVID-19 (a few samples of this study predate the infection). Cell type and time point are not known.

The genes are TRBV30 and TRBJ2-7; D perhaps matches TRBD2 (6 bases). Germline-derived CDR1 and CDR2 are GTSNPN and SVGIG (reference sequence). Deletions cut 3 bases from V and 4 bases from J, with 10 bases between. This CDR3 spans 12 amino acids. The DNA for the CDR3 is TGTGCCTGGAGGGGCGGAGGGTACGAGCAGTACTTC. Its translation: CAWRGGGYEQYF.

This clonotype appeared many times. The chain links TRBV20-1 to TRBJ1-6; tentative D call: TRBD1 (5 bases). The CDR3 extends over 15 amino acids. Germline V lookup: CDR1 DFQATT, CDR2 SNEGSKA (reference sequence). V dropped 5 bases and J dropped 5 bases, with 16 bases sitting between them. The CDR3 here is CSAAAEGRNNSPLHF. The CDR3, as DNA: TGCAGTGCTGCGGCCGAGGGGCGGAATAATTCACCCCTCCACTTT.

The V call is TRBV5-1, the J call TRBJ2-3; TRBD2 is a possible D gene (6 bases). The CDR3 length is 16 residues. The V gene lost 4 bases and the J gene lost 2 bases, with 17 bases spanning the gap. Germline V gene data show CDR1 as SGHRS and CDR2 as YFSETQ. The DNA for the CDR3 is TGCGCCAGCAGCCCGGGACTCTCGACCTTCACAGATACGCAGTATTTT. This gives the protein CASSPGLSTFTDTQYF.

This clonotype was detected a few times. The chain uses TRBV19 and TRBJ2-1; D is undetermined. The CDR3 runs to 12 residues. The germline CDR1 and CDR2 sequences are LNHDA and SQIVND (reference sequence). With 3 bases removed from V and 4 bases from J, the gap between germline ends came to 4 bases. CDR3 DNA: TGTGCCAGTAGTATGGGGTACAATGAGCAGTTCTTC. Amino acids: CASSMGYNEQFF. Full variable domain (missing parts from reference TRBV19 and TRBJ2-1): DGGITQSPKYLFRKEGQNVTLSCEQNLNHDAMYWYRQDPGQGLRLIYYSQIVNDFQKGDIAEGYSVSREKKESFPLTVTSAQKNPTAFYLCASSMGYNEQFFGPGTRLTVL.

This clonotype was detected a few times. This chain connects TRBV5-1 to TRBJ2-5; D is possibly TRBD1 (5 bases). This CDR3 comprises 15 residues. V was shortened by 3 bases and J by 1 base, with 13 bases between the two germline ends. Germline V lookup: CDR1 SGHRS, CDR2 YFSETQ. The CDR3 protein is CASSSYGHIQETQYF. CDR3 nucleotides: TGCGCCAGCAGCTCGTACGGACATATCCAAGAGACCCAGTACTTC.

The rearrangement joins TRBV7-3 to TRBJ2-6; D unclear. The germline V and J ends were trimmed by 4 bases and 0 bases, with 13 bases remaining between them. The germline V gene has CDR1 SGHTA and CDR2 FQGTGA. The length of the CDR3 is 17 residues. CDR3 sequence reads: CASSSFLRISGANVLTF. In nucleotides, the CDR3 is TGTGCCAGCAGCTCATTCTTACGGATCTCTGGGGCCAACGTCCTGACTTTC.

The V call is TRBV7-6, the J call TRBJ2-1; possibly TRBD2 for D (6 bases). V lost 1 base and J 8 bases, leaving 18 bases between the germline ends. CDR3 size: 16 residues. CDR1 and CDR2 from the germline V gene are SGHVS and FNYEAQ. DNA of the CDR3: TGTGCCAGCAGCTTAGATTGGCTAGCGACCGGGGATGAGCAGTTCTTC. Encoded protein: CASSLDWLATGDEQFF.

This clonotype occurred a few times. The V and J genes are TRBV3-1 and TRBJ1-1, with TRBD1 matching 7 bases. The trim removed 4 bases at V and 9 bases at J, leaving 11 bases unmatched. Germline CDR1 is LGHDT and CDR2 is YNNKEL (reference sequence). The CDR3 extends over 14 amino acids. CDR3 DNA: TGTGCCAGCAGCCTCCACCAATCGGGACAGAAAGCTTTCTTT. Amino acid sequence: CASSLHQSGQKAFF. The whole variable domain, filled in from reference TRBV3-1 and TRBJ1-1, reads DTAVSQTPKYLVTQMGNDKSIKCEQNLGHDTMYWYKQDSKKFLKIMFSYNNKELIINETVPNRFSPKSPDKAHLNLHINSLELGDSAVYFCASSLHQSGQKAFFGQGTRLTVV.

The chain uses TRBV12-3 or TRBV12-4 and TRBJ2-5; 8 nucleotides line up with TRBD2. With V trimmed by 6 bases and J by 4 bases, 7 bases remained unmatched. CDR3 size: 14 residues. This chain's CDR3 is CASRRGARLETQYF. The CDR3 coding sequence is TGTGCCAGCAGGCGGGGGGCCCGACTAGAGACCCAGTACTTC.

J is TRBJ2-7 and V is TRBV7-8, with 10 bases that match TRBD2. CDR1 and CDR2 from the germline V gene are SGHVS and FQNEAQ. This CDR3 has 16 amino acids. V lost 6 bases, J lost 1 base, and 9 bases stayed unmatched. The DNA for the CDR3 is TGTGCCAGCAGACCCTCCGGGACTAGCGCTTCCTACGAGCAGTACTTC. It translates to CASRPSGTSASYEQYF. Based on the CDR3 plus reference TRBV7-8 and TRBJ2-7, the full variable domain is GAGVSQSPRYKVAKRGQDVALRCDPISGHVSLFWYQQALGQGPEFLTYFQNEAQLDKSGLPSDRFFAERPEGSVSTLKIQRTQQEDSAVYLCASRPSGTSASYEQYFGPGTRLTVT.

This clonotype has a count of ten or more. The genes are TRBV6-5 and TRBJ2-5, with D tentatively TRBD2 (5 bases). The CDR3 has 14 amino acids. Germline V gives CDR1 MNHEY, CDR2 SVGAGI. Trimming shortened V by 6 bases and J by 2 bases, and 13 bases separated the two germline ends. CDR3 region: CASRGLRSQETQYF. For the CDR3, the DNA is TGTGCCAGCAGAGGACTCAGGAGTCAAGAGACCCAGTACTTC.

This chain joins TRBV6-6 and TRBJ2-3; D may be TRBD1 (5 bases). Germline V CDR1 and CDR2: MNHNY, SVGAGI (reference sequence). The CDR3 extends over 15 amino acids. With 6 bases removed from V and 0 bases from J, the gap between germline ends came to 13 bases. This CDR3 reads CASSRGHSSTDTQYF. In DNA, the CDR3 is TGTGCCAGCAGCAGAGGACATTCTAGCACAGATACGCAGTATTTT.

This clonotype was seen repeatedly, ten times or more. The chain links TRBV5-1 to TRBJ2-7; 9 bases fit TRBD1. Trimming took 0 bases from V and 0 from J; bases not matched to a gene: 7. Germline CDR1 is SGHRS and CDR2 is YFSETQ. CDR3 length equals 17 residues. The CDR3 loop is CASSLVGRDRDSYEQYF. Here the CDR3 DNA reads TGCGCCAGCAGCTTGGTCGGTCGGGACAGGGACTCCTACGAGCAGTACTTC.

V and J are TRBV5-1 and TRBJ2-7; TRBD1 matches at 7 bases. This CDR3 comprises 14 residues. V trimming: 4 bases; J trimming: 2 bases; junction bases outside the gene matches: 6. Germline assignment: CDR1 SGHRS and CDR2 YFSETQ. For the CDR3, the DNA is TGCGCCAGCAGCCCCGGGACAGTAACCTACGAGCAGTACTTC. Its translation is CASSPGTVTYEQYF.

This clonotype was found a few times. The V and J genes are TRBV10-3 and TRBJ1-1, with D unresolved. CDR3 size: 13 residues. Germline V gives CDR1 ENHRY, CDR2 SYGVKD. V shed 3 bases and J shed 0 bases, with 5 bases lying between them. CDR3: CAISDGMNTEAFF. The CDR3, as DNA: TGTGCCATCAGTGATGGGATGAACACTGAAGCTTTCTTT.

The V call is TRBV6-5, the J call TRBJ2-1; TRBD2 aligns across 9 bases. J was trimmed by 5 bases and V by 3 bases; bases with no gene match: 5. CDR3 size: 15 residues. Germline V gene lookup returns CDR1 MNHEY and CDR2 SVGAGI. CDR3: CASSYSSGDNNEQFF. The CDR3 nucleotides read TGTGCCAGCAGTTATTCTAGCGGGGACAACAATGAGCAGTTCTTC.

This chain links TRBV7-9 with TRBJ2-1; 7 bases match TRBD1. V was pared by 5 bases and J by 6 bases, with 13 bases of the junction left unmatched. Germline loops: CDR1 SEHNR, CDR2 FQNEAQ (reference sequence). The CDR3 is made up of 16 amino acids. The CDR3 bases are TGTGCCAGCAGCCCGCTGCGGTCAGGGGGTAGCAATGAGCAGTTCTTC. This gives the protein CASSPLRSGGSNEQFF. Full variable domain (outside the CDR3, taken from reference TRBV7-9 and TRBJ2-1): DTGVSQNPRHKITKRGQNVTFRCDPISEHNRLYWYRQTLGQGPEFLTYFQNEAQLEKSRLLSDRFSAERPKGSFSTLEIQRTEQGDSAMYLCASSPLRSGGSNEQFFGPGTRLTVL.

The J gene is TRBJ2-2, the V gene TRBV7-9; 10 nucleotides align to TRBD2. CDR1 and CDR2 (germline): SEHNR, FQNEAQ (reference sequence). V was pared by 4 bases and J by 6 bases, with 2 bases of the junction left unmatched. The CDR3 extends over 14 amino acids. The CDR3 region is CASSSLAGAGELFF. Here the CDR3 DNA reads TGTGCCAGCAGCTCTCTAGCGGGGGCCGGGGAGCTGTTTTTT.

The V and J genes are TRBV5-1 and TRBJ2-5; 9 bases fit TRBD1. Germline V CDR1 and CDR2: SGHRS, YFSETQ. The CDR3 runs to 15 residues. Trimming took 5 bases from V and 2 from J; bases not matched to a gene: 7. CDR3 DNA: TGCGCCAGCAGATCAGGGACAGGGAATCAAGAGACCCAGTACTTC. Encoded protein: CASRSGTGNQETQYF.

The rearrangement links TRBV5-5 to TRBJ1-5; TRBD1 might be the D (5 bases). V gave up 3 bases and J gave up 3 bases, with 13 bases separating them. From germline, CDR1 is SGHKS and CDR2 YYEKEE (reference sequence). The length of the CDR3 is 15 residues. The CDR3: CASSSRPGLNQPQHF. The CDR3 nucleotides are TGTGCCAGCAGCTCGCGGCCAGGGCTCAATCAGCCCCAGCATTTT.

The V call is TRBV5-4, the J call TRBJ2-7; D not resolved. Trimming took off 0 bases at V and 1 base at J, with 14 bases between the two ends. The CDR3 spans 16 residues. Germline CDR1 and CDR2: SGHNT and YYREEE (reference sequence). For the CDR3, the DNA is TGTGCCAGCAGCTTGGATGGACCCCTTGTTTCCTACGAGCAGTACTTC. Translated: CASSLDGPLVSYEQYF.

The chain couples TRBV4-1 to TRBJ2-7, with no clear D. The CDR3 sequence is 15 residues long. V was clipped by 0 bases and J by 0 bases, with 9 bases between them. Germline CDR1 MGHRA, CDR2 YSYEKL. The CDR3 nucleotides read TGCGCCAGCAGCCAAGATTGGACGCCCTCCTACGAGCAGTACTTC. Translating gives CASSQDWTPSYEQYF.

This clonotype occurred a few times. CDR3 sequence: CATSDLYGTAELVYTF. DNA for the CDR3: TGTGCCACCAGTGATTTGTATGGAACGGCCGAACTTGTCTACACCTTC. This rearrangement joins TRBV24-1 to TRBJ1-2, with unresolved D. The CDR3 covers 16 residues. CDR1 is KGHDR, CDR2 SFDVKD, per germline. The germline V and J ends were trimmed by 0 bases and 10 bases, with 20 bases remaining between them.

This clonotype was seen only a few times. This chain uses TRBV12-3 or TRBV12-4 with TRBJ2-7; TRBD2 matches 14 bases. Trimming took 5 bases from V and 0 from J; bases not matched to a gene: 3. This CDR3 has 16 residues. The CDR3 spells CASSPGLAGASYEQYF. The CDR3, as DNA: TGTGCCAGCAGTCCGGGACTAGCGGGGGCCTCCTACGAGCAGTACTTC.

The chain employs TRBV5-1 and TRBJ1-2; 7 bases line up with TRBD1. The CDR3 is 15 residues long. Germline V gives CDR1 SGHRS, CDR2 YFSETQ. V lost 3 bases to trimming and J lost 3 bases; unmatched junction nucleotides: 8. The CDR3 nucleotides are TGCGCCAGCAGCTACGGGGACAGCGTTGACTATGGCTACACCTTC. It codes for CASSYGDSVDYGYTF.

The J gene is TRBJ2-7, the V gene TRBV5-4; tentative D call: TRBD2 (6 bases). The V gene's germline CDR1 is SGHNT and CDR2 YYREEE (reference sequence). The CDR3 totals 15 residues. With 0 bases removed from V and 0 bases from J, the gap between germline ends came to 10 bases. The chain's CDR3 is CASSLATRGSYEQYF. CDR3 coding DNA: TGTGCCAGCAGCTTGGCGACTAGAGGCTCCTACGAGCAGTACTTC.

CDR3 nucleotides: TGCAGCGACCTAAGAGGGTGGGGAAATGGTGAAGCTTTCTTT. Its translation is CSDLRGWGNGEAFF. The V call is TRBV29-1, the J call TRBJ1-1; no clear D gene. Germline assignment: CDR1 SQVTM and CDR2 ANQGSEA. This CDR3 has 14 amino acids. V was shortened by 7 bases and J by 7 bases, with 22 bases between the two germline ends.

This clonotype occurred many times. The chain links TRBV12-3 or TRBV12-4 to TRBJ2-1; D may match TRBD1 or TRBD2 (6 bases each). Trimming removed 8 bases from V and 0 bases from J, with 23 bases in between. There are 18 residues in the CDR3. CDR3 nucleotides: TGTGCCAGCGACAGTTTCGGTTTAGGGGGGAGCTCCTACAATGAGCAGTTCTTC. Amino acids: CASDSFGLGGSSYNEQFF.